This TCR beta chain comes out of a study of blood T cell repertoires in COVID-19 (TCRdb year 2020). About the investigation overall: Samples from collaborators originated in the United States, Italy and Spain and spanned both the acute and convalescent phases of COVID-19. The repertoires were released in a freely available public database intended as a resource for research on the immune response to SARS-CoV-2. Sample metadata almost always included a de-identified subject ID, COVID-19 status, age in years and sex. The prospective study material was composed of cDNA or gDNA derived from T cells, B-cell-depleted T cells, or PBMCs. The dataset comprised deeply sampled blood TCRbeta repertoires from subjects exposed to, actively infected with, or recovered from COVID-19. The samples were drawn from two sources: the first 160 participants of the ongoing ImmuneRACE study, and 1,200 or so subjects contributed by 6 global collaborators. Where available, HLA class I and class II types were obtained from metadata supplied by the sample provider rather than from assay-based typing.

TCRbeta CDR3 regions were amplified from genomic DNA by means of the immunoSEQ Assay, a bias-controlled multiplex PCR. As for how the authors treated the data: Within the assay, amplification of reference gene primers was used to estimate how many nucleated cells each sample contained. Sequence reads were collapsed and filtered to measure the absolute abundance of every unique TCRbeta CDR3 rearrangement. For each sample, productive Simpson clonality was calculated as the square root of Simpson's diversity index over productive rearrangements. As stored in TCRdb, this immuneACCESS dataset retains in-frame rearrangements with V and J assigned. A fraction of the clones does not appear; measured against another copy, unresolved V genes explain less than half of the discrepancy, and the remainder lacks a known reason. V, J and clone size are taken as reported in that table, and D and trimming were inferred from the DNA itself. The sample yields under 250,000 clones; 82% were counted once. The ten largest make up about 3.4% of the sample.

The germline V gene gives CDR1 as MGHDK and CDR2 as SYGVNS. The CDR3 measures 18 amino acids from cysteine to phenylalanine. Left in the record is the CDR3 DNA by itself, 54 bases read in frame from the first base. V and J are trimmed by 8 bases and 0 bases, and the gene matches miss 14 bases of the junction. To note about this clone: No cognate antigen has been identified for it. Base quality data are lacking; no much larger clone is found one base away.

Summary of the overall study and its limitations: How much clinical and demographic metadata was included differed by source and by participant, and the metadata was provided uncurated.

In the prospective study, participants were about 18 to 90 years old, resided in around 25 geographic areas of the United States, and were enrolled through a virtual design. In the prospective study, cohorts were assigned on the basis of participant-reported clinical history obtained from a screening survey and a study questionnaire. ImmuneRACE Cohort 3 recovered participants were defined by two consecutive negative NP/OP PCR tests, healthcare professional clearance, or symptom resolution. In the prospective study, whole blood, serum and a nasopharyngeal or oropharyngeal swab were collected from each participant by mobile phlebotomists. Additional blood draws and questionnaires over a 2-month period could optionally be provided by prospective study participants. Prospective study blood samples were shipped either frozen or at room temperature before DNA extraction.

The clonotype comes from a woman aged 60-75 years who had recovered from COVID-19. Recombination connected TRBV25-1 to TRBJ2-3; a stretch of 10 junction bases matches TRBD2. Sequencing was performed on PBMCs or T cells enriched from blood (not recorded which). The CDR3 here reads CASGISYLAGASTDTQYF. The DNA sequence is TGTGCCAGCGGGATTTCCTATCTAGCGGGGGCCAGCACAGATACGCAGTATTTT.